The 9 T cell receptor beta chains given below trace back to one sample, sequenced in a study of blood T cell repertoires in COVID-19. Libraries were prepared by immunoSEQ multiplex PCR; TCRdb keeps only in-frame clonotypes and omits some of them. The sample has roughly 100,000 clones, 80% to 90% seen once. The sample comprised peripheral blood. Receptors originate from a woman aged 30 to 39 with acute or convalescent COVID-19.

The chain joins TRBV28 to TRBJ1-1, with D possibly TRBD1 on 5 matching bases. CDR1 is MDHEN, CDR2 SYDVKM, per germline. CDR3 length equals 11 residues. The CDR3 nucleotides are TGTGTAGCAGGGAGGTTCACTGAAGCTTTCTTT. Its translation is CVAGRFTEAFF.

The chain is built from TRBV7-2 and TRBJ2-3; D is possibly TRBD1 (5 bases). The CDR3 is made up of 13 amino acids. Trimming removed 5 bases at V and 2 bases at J, with 8 bases between. Germline assignment: CDR1 SGHTA and CDR2 FQGNSA. The CDR3 sequence: CASSLGPTDTQYF. The CDR3 region has the DNA TGTGCCAGCAGCCTGGGGCCCACAGATACGCAGTATTTT. The variable domain in full, completed from reference TRBV7-2 and TRBJ2-3, reads GAGVSQSPSNKVTEKGKDVELRCDPISGHTALYWYRQSLGQGLEFLIYFQGNSAPDKSGLPSDRFSAERTGGSVSTLTIQRTQQEDSAVYLCASSLGPTDTQYFGPGTRLTVL.

This chain links TRBV2 with TRBJ1-1; D call uncertain. Germline V gene data show CDR1 as SNHLY and CDR2 as FYNNEI. V gave up 6 bases and J gave up 6 bases, with 17 bases separating them. The CDR3 sequence is 14 residues long. The chain's CDR3 is CASSLGREGAEAFF. DNA for the CDR3: TGTGCCAGCAGCTTGGGCCGGGAGGGAGCTGAAGCTTTCTTT. Full variable domain (rest looked up from reference TRBV2 and TRBJ1-1): EPEVTQTPSHQVTQMGQEVILRCVPISNHLYFYWYRQILGQKVEFLVSFYNNEISEKSEIFDDQFSVERPDGSNFTLKIRSTKLEDSAMYFCASSLGREGAEAFFGQGTRLTVV.

This rearrangement joins TRBV5-1 to TRBJ2-7; a weak D match, TRBD1 (7 bases). In germline, CDR1 is SGHRS, CDR2 YFSETQ. The CDR3 is made up of 15 amino acids. Trimming shortened V by 4 bases and J by 1 base, and 15 bases separated the two germline ends. The CDR3 DNA reads TGCGCCAGCAGCGCGGGACAGACGAGTTCCTACGAGCAGTACTTC. Translation gives CASSAGQTSSYEQYF.

This chain connects TRBV5-1 to TRBJ2-7, with TRBD1 identical over 10 bases. Germline V gene data show CDR1 as SGHRS and CDR2 as YFSETQ. V gave up 0 bases and J gave up 4 bases; unmatched junction bases: 4. The CDR3 has 15 residues. In DNA form, the CDR3 reads TGCGCCAGCAGCTTGGAGGGACAGGGGCCGTACGAGCAGTACTTC. Encoded protein: CASSLEGQGPYEQYF.

This clone has just one count. Its ends do not fully match the called genes, so a read error is possible. The J gene is TRBJ1-2, the V gene TRBV7-9; D remains ambiguous. This CDR3 is built from 16 residues. CDR1 and CDR2 (germline): SEHNR, FQNEAQ (reference sequence). As DNA, the CDR3 is TGTGCCAGCAGCTTAGCGACTACAGAGAGCAACTATGGTTACACCTTC. This gives the protein CASSLATTESNYGYTF.

V gene TRBV3-1 (or the pseudogene TRBV3-2) combines with J gene TRBJ1-3; D is undetermined. The CDR3 contains 14 residues. Trimming stripped 6 bases from V and 0 bases from J, with 9 bases between. Germline CDR1 reads LGHDT; CDR2 reads YNNKEL (reference sequence). CDR3 nucleotide sequence: TGTGCCAGCAGGGCCGCCGCCTCTGGAAACACCATATATTTT. Translated: CASRAAASGNTIYF.

The V gene is TRBV6-6, the J gene TRBJ2-1; weak D call: TRBD1 (6 bases). The CDR3 loop spans 14 amino acids. V was trimmed by 3 bases and J by 4 bases, leaving 10 bases between them. CDR1 is MNHNY, CDR2 SVGAGI, per germline (reference sequence). Here the CDR3 DNA reads TGTGCCAGCAGTTATTTACAGGGTTACAATGAGCAGTTCTTC. Translation gives CASSYLQGYNEQFF.

The chain couples TRBV4-1 to TRBJ2-3; the match to TRBD1 covers 8 bases. This CDR3 comprises 16 residues. Trimming cost V 1 base and J 4 bases; bases outside gene matches: 7. Per the germline V gene, CDR1 is MGHRA and CDR2 is YSYEKL. Written as DNA, the CDR3 is TGCGCCAGCAGCCAAGTTTGGACAGGGAATCCAGATACGCAGTATTTT. Its protein is CASSQVWTGNPDTQYF.